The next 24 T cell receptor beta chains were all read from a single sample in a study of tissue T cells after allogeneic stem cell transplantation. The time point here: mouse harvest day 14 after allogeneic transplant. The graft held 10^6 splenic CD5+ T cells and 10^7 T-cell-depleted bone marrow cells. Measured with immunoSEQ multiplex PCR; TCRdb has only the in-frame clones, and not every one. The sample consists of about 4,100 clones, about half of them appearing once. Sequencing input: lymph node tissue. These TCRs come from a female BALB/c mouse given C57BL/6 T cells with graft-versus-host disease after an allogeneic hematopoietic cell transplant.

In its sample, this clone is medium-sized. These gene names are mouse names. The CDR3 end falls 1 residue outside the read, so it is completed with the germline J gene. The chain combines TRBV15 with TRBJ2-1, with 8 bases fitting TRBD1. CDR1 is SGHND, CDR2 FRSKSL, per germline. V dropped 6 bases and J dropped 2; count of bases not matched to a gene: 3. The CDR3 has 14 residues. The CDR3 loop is CASRGDRYYAEQFF. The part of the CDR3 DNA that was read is TGTGCCAGCAGAGGGGACAGGTACTATGCTGAGCAGTTC.

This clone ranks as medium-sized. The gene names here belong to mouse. CDR3 in amino acids: CASSLPGTGVAEQFF. The covered CDR3 bases are TGTGCCAGCTCCCTTCCCGGGACTGGGGTTGCTGAGCAGTTC. This chain connects TRBV12-1 to TRBJ2-1; the match to TRBD2 covers 10 bases. The CDR3 end lies 1 residue beyond the end of the read and is filled in from the germline J gene. The V gene's germline CDR1 is SGHSN and CDR2 HYEKVE. The CDR3 has 15 amino acids. V lost 4 bases to trimming and J lost 6 bases; unmatched junction nucleotides: 8.

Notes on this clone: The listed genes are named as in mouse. This chain's CDR3 is CSSSQSWEGEQYF. CDR3 DNA, as far as it was read: TGCTCCAGCAGTCAATCATGGGAGGGGGAACAGTAC. V usage is TRBV23 and J usage is TRBJ2-7; no DNA check was done on the table's D call, TRBD1. The CDR3 end lies 1 residue beyond the end of the read and is filled in from the germline J gene. The CDR3 runs 13 residues. Germline V gene data show CDR1 as KGHTA and CDR2 as FQNQQP.

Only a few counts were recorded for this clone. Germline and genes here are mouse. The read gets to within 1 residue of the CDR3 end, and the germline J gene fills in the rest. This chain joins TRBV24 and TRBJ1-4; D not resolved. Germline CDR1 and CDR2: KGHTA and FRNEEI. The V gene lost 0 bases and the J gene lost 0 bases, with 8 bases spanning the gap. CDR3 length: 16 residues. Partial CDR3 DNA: TGTGCCAGCAGTCTGTATAAGGGCTTTTCCAACGAAAGATTATTT. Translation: CASSLYKGFSNERLF. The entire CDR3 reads CASSLYKGFSNERLFF.

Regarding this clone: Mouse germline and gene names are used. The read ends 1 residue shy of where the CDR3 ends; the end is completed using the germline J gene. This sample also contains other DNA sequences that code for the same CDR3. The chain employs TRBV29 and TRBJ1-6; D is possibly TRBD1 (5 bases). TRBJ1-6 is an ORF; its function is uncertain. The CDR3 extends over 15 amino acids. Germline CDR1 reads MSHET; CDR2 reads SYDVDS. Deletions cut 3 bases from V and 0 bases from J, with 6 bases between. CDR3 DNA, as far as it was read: TGTGCTAGCAGTTTGGGGGGTTCCTATAATTCGCCCCTCTAC. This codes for CASSLGGSYNSPLY. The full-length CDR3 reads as CASSLGGSYNSPLYF.

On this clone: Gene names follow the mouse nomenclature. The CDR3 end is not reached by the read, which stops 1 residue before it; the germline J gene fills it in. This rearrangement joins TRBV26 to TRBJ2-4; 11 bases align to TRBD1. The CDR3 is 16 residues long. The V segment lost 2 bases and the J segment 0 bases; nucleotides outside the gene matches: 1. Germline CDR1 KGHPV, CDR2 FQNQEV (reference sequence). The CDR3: CASSLRDRGSQNTLYF. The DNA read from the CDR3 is TGTGCCAGCAGTCTGAGGGACAGGGGGAGTCAAAACACCTTGTAC.

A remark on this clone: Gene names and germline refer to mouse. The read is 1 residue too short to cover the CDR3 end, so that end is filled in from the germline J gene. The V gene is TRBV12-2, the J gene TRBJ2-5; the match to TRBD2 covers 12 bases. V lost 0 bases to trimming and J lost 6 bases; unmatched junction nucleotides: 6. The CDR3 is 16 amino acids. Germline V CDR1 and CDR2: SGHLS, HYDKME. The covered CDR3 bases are TGTGCCAGCTCTCTCGACTGGGGGGGCGCTGGGGACACCCAGTAC. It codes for CASSLDWGGAGDTQY. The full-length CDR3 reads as CASSLDWGGAGDTQYF.

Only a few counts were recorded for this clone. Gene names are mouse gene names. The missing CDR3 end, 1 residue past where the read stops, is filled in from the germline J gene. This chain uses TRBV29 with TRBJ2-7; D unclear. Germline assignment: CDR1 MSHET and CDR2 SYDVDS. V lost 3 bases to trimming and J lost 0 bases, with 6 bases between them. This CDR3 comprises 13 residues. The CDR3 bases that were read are TGTGCTAGCAGTTTCCAGGCCTCCTATGAACAGTAC. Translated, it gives CASSFQASYEQY. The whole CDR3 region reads CASSFQASYEQYF.

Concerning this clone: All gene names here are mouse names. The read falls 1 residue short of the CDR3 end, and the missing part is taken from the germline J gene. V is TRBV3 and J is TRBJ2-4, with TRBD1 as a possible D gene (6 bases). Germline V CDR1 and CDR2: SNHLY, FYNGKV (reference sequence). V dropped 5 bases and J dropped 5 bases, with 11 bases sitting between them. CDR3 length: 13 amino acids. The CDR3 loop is CASSKDRTNTLYF. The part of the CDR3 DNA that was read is TGTGCCAGCAGCAAGGACAGAACAAACACCTTGTAC.

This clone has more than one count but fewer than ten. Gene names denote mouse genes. The CDR3 bases that were read are TGTGCAAGCAGCTTAAGAGGGGACTCCGACTACACC. Translating gives CASSLRGDSDYT. Given in full, the CDR3 is CASSLRGDSDYTF. This chain uses TRBV16 with TRBJ1-2, with D maybe TRBD1 (5 bases). The read comes to an end 1 residue before the CDR3 does, leaving the germline J gene to fill in the end. This CDR3 has 13 residues. V was clipped by 2 bases and J by 3 bases, with 7 bases between them. From germline, CDR1 is SGHSA and CDR2 FRNQAP.

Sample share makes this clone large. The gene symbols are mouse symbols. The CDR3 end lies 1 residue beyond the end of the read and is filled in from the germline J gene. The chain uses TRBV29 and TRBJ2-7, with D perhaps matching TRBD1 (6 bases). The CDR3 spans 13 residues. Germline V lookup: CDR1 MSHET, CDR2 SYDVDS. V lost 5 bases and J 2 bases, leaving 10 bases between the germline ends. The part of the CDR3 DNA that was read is TGTGCTAGCAGTCCCGGGACAACCTATGAACAGTAC. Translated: CASSPGTTYEQY. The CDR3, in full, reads CASSPGTTYEQYF.

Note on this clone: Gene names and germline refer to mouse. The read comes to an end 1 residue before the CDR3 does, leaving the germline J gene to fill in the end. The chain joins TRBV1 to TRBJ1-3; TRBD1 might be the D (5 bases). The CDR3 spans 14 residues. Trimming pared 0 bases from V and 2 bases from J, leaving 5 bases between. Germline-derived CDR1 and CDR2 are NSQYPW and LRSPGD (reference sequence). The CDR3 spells CTCSADRAGNTLYF. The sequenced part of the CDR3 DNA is TGCACCTGCAGTGCAGACAGGGCTGGAAATACGCTCTAT.

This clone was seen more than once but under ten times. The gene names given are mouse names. CDR3 amino acids: CASSAGVNQDTQYF. The sequenced part of the CDR3 DNA is TGTGCTAGCAGTGCAGGGGTTAACCAAGACACCCAGTAC. The chain employs TRBV17 and TRBJ2-5, with D possibly being TRBD1 (6 bases). The read falls 1 residue short of the CDR3 end, and the missing part is taken from the germline J gene. The germline V and J ends were trimmed by 5 bases and 0 bases, with 9 bases remaining between them. Germline V gene lookup returns CDR1 MNHDT and CDR2 YYDKIL. CDR3 length equals 14 residues.

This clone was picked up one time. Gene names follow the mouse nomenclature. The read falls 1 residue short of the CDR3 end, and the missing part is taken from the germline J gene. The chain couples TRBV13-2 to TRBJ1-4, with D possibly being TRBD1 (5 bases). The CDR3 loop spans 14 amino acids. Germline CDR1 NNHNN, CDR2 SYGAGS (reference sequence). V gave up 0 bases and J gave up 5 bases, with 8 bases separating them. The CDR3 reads CASGDAWGNERLFF. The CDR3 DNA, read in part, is TGTGCCAGCGGTGATGCATGGGGGAACGAAAGATTATTT.

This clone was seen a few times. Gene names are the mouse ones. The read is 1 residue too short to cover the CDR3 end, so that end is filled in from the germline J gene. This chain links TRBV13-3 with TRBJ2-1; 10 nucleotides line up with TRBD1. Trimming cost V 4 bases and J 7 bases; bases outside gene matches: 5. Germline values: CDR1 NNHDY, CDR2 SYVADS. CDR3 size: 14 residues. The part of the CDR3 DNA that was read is TGTGCCAGCAGTCGACAGGGGGCGCGGGCTGAGCAGTTC. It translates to CASSRQGARAEQF. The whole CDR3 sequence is CASSRQGARAEQFF.

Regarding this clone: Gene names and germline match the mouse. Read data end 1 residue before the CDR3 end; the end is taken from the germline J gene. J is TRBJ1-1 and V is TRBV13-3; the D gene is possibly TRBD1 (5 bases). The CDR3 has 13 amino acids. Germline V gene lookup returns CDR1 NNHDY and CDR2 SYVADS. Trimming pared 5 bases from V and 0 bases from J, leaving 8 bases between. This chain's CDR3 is CASRGTANTEVFF. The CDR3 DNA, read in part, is TGTGCCAGCAGGGGGACGGCAAACACAGAAGTCTTC.

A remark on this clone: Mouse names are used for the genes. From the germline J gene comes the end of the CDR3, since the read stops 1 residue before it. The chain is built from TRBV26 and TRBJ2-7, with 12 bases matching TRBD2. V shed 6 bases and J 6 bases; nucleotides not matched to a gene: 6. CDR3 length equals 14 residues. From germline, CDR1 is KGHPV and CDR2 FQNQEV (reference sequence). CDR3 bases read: TGTGCCAGCAGCTACGACTGGGGGGGCTTTGAACAGTAC. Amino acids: CASSYDWGGFEQY. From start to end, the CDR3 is CASSYDWGGFEQYF.

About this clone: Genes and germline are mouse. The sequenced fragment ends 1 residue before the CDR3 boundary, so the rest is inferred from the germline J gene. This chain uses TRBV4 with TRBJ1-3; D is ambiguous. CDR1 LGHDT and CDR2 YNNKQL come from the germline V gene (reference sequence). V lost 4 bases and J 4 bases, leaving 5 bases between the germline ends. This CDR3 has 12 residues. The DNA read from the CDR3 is TGTGCCAGCAGCTTTCGGGGAAATACGCTCTAT. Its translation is CASSFRGNTLY. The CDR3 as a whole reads CASSFRGNTLYF.

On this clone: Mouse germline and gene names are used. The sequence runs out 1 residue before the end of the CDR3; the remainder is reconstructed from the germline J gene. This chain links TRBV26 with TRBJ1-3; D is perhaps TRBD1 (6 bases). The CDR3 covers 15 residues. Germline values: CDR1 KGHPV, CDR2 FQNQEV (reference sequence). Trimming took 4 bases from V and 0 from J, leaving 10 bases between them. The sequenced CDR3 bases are TGTGCCAGCAGTCGGGGACAAAATTCTGGAAATACGCTCTAT. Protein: CASSRGQNSGNTLY. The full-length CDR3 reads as CASSRGQNSGNTLYF.

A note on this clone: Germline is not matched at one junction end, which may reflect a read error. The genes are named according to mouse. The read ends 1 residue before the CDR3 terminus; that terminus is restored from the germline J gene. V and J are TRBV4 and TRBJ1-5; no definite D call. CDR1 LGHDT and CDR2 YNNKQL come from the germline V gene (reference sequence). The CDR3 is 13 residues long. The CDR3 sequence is CARSSTVTQAPLF. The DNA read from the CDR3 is TGTGCCCGCAGCTCAACAGTCACCCAGGCTCCGCTT. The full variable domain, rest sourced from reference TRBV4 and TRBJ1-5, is ETAVFQTPNYHVTQVGNEVSFNCKQTLGHDTMYWYKQDSKKLLKIMFSYNNKQLIVNETVPRRFSPQSSDKAHLNLRIKSVEPEDSAVYLCARSSTVTQAPLFGEGTRLSVL.

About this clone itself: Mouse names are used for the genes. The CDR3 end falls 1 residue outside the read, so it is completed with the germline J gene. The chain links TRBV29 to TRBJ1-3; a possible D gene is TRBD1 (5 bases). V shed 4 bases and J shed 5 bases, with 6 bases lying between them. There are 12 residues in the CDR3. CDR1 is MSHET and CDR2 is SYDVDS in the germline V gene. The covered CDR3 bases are TGTGCTAGCAGTTCAGGGAGAAATACGCTCTAT. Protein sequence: CASSSGRNTLY. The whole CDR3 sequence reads CASSSGRNTLYF.

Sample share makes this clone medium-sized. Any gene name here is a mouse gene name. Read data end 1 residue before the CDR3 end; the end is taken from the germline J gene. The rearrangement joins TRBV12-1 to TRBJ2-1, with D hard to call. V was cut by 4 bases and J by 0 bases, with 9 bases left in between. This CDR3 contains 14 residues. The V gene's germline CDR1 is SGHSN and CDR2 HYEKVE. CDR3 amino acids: CASSPSSNYAEQFF. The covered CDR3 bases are TGTGCCAGCTCCCCGAGCAGTAACTATGCTGAGCAGTTC.

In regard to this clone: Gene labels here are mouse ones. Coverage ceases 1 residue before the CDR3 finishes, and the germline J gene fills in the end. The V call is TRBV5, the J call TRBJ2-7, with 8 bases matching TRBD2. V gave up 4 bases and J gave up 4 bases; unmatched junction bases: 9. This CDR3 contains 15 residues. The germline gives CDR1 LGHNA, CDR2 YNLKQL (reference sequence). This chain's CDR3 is CASSPLGGGLYEQYF. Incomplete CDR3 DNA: TGTGCCAGCAGCCCCCTCGGGGGGGGCCTTTATGAACAGTAC.

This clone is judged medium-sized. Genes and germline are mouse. CDR3 in amino acids: CASSFGQGTEVFF. The covered CDR3 bases are TGTGCTAGCAGTTTCGGACAAGGGACAGAAGTCTTC. V is TRBV29 and J is TRBJ1-1; D may be TRBD1 (5 bases). The read ends 1 residue early relative to the CDR3; the germline J gene fills the gap. The germline CDR1 and CDR2 sequences are MSHET and SYDVDS. The CDR3 consists of 13 residues. V gave up 3 bases and J gave up 5 bases, with 10 bases separating them.